This TCR beta chain was documented in a study of shared clonotypes between healthy human individuals. This CDR3 is 15 amino acids long. The V gene lost 4 bases and the J gene lost 2 bases, with 12 bases spanning the gap. CDR1 is MNHNS, CDR2 SASEGT, per germline. Note on this clone: Its antigen is as yet unknown. Distinct nucleotide sequences in the sample also encode this CDR3.

Study conclusions and caveats: Generation probabilities of non-shared clonotypes were lower (relative to those shared by all four donors).

Memory CD4+ cells were the fraction left after CD45RA+ naive selection. Method: immunoSEQ multiplex PCR; TCRdb's copy keeps in-frame clones and lacks some. The data hold under 2,500,000 clones, with approximately 96% observed a single time. This clonotype originated in a man aged 18 to 29 in good health. The V gene is TRBV6-1, the J gene TRBJ1-5; TRBD1 might be the D (6 bases). The sequenced material came from naive CD4+ T cells sorted from blood. Specified subset: CD45RA+ positively selected. The CDR3 DNA reads as TGTGCCAGCAGTGCACAGGGAGGGGGCAATCAGCCCCAGCATTTT. It yields the protein CASSAQGGGNQPQHF.